Below, 25 T cell receptor beta chains from the same sample are listed, as sequenced in a study of shared clonotypes between healthy human individuals. The method was immunoSEQ multiplex PCR; TCRdb's version includes in-frame clones alone and lacks a portion of them. The data contain roughly 2 million clones, roughly 95% of them seen just once; the ten biggest clones take up more than 0.1%. Sequenced input: naive CD4+ T cells sorted from blood. Specified subset: CD45RA+ positively selected. These TCRs come from a young man in good health.

Only one count was recorded for this clone. The chain has TRBV10-3 and TRBJ2-7; D not certain. Germline V lookup: CDR1 ENHRY, CDR2 SYGVKD. The V and J ends lost 10 bases and 0 bases respectively, with 16 bases between them. CDR3 length: 14 residues. The CDR3 sequence is CATQSSFISYEQYF. The CDR3 DNA reads TGTGCCACCCAGTCTTCCTTCATCTCCTACGAGCAGTACTTC.

This clone appeared a single time. The chain has TRBV18 and TRBJ2-7; D remains ambiguous. Trimming stripped 2 bases from V and 3 bases from J, with 11 bases between. The length of the CDR3 is 14 residues. CDR1 and CDR2 (germline): KGHSH, LQKENI. CDR3 coding DNA: TGTGCCAGCTCACCATTTAGGCAGCACTACGAGCAGTACTTC. It encodes CASSPFRQHYEQYF. The complete variable domain, with remaining parts taken from reference TRBV18 and TRBJ2-7, reads NAGVMQNPRHLVRRRGQEARLRCSPMKGHSHVYWYRQLPEEGLKFMVYLQKENIIDESGMPKERFSAEFPKEGPSILRIQQVVRGDSAAYFCASSPFRQHYEQYFGPGTRLTVT.

The chain couples TRBV28 to TRBJ1-2; no clear D. Germline CDR1 is MDHEN and CDR2 is SYDVKM. V gave up 2 bases and J gave up 6 bases, with 13 bases separating them. This CDR3 region has 14 residues. As DNA, the CDR3 is TGTGCCAGCAGTTTAATGGCAGGTGACGATGGCTACACCTTC. Translating it yields CASSLMAGDDGYTF.

This sequence joins TRBV2 and TRBJ1-5; D call uncertain. CDR3 size: 13 residues. Trimming stripped 6 bases from V and 5 bases from J, with 11 bases between. In germline, CDR1 is SNHLY, CDR2 FYNNEI. CDR3: CASSEIDDQPQHF. CDR3 nucleotide sequence: TGTGCCAGCAGCGAAATTGACGATCAGCCCCAGCATTTT.

CDR3 region: CASSRRQAHQETQYF. In nucleotides, the CDR3 is TGCGCCAGCAGTCGTCGACAGGCCCACCAAGAGACCCAGTACTTC. The chain joins TRBV23-1 to TRBJ2-5; TRBD1 might be the D (6 bases). TRBV23-1 is identified as an open reading frame with a role that is uncertain. This CDR3 has 15 residues. The ends were cut back, 4 bases at V and 0 bases at J, with 12 bases in the middle.

The chain links TRBV6-5 to TRBJ2-7; 9 positions match TRBD1. Germline CDR1 is MNHEY and CDR2 is SVGAGI. V dropped 5 bases and J dropped 4; count of bases not matched to a gene: 6. The CDR3 is 14 amino acids. CDR3 residues: CASSRKQGAYEQYF. In DNA form, the CDR3 reads TGTGCCAGCAGTCGAAAACAGGGGGCTTACGAGCAGTACTTC.

CDR3 region: CASSYVSGSYEQYF. CDR3 in DNA: TGTGCCAGCAGTTATGTTAGCGGGAGCTACGAGCAGTACTTC. The chain recombines TRBV6-6 with TRBJ2-7; 9 bases match TRBD2. With V trimmed by 3 bases and J by 3 bases, 3 bases remained unmatched. Germline-derived CDR1 and CDR2 are MNHNY and SVGAGI (reference sequence). CDR3 length: 14 residues.

The V and J genes are TRBV30 and TRBJ1-5; D is unresolved. The CDR3 covers 13 residues. Trimming cost V 4 bases and J 2 bases, with 9 bases left between them. The germline V gene has CDR1 GTSNPN and CDR2 SVGIG (reference sequence). The CDR3: CAWTQEGNQPQHF. The CDR3 nucleotides read TGTGCCTGGACCCAGGAGGGCAATCAGCCCCAGCATTTT.

This chain joins TRBV7-8 and TRBJ1-1; 7 bases map to TRBD1. The CDR3 is 13 residues long. Germline V gives CDR1 SGHVS, CDR2 FQNEAQ. V shed 2 bases and J 10 bases; nucleotides not matched to a gene: 7. For the CDR3, the DNA is TGTGCCAGCAGCTTATGGGACAGCGAAAGAGCTTTCTTT. Translation gives CASSLWDSERAFF.

This chain connects TRBV28 to TRBJ2-2; maybe TRBD1 (5 bases). This CDR3 spans 15 amino acids. V lost 3 bases to trimming and J lost 4 bases, with 12 bases between them. Germline CDR1 and CDR2: MDHEN and SYDVKM. Here the CDR3 reads CASSFRQGSTGELFF. CDR3 nucleotide sequence: TGTGCCAGCAGTTTTCGGCAGGGAAGCACCGGGGAGCTGTTTTTT.

With regard to this clone: This specimen includes other DNA sequences encoding the same CDR3. This chain connects TRBV2 to TRBJ1-1; possibly TRBD1 for D (5 bases). The CDR3 consists of 12 residues. The V and J ends lost 4 bases and 5 bases respectively, with 8 bases between them. Germline V gene data show CDR1 as SNHLY and CDR2 as FYNNEI. The CDR3: CASSGDGTEAFF. The CDR3 DNA is TGTGCCAGCAGTGGGGACGGTACTGAAGCTTTCTTT.

The J gene is TRBJ2-2, the V gene TRBV4-3; the D is unclear. V lost 0 bases, J lost 0 bases, and 8 bases lay in between. From germline, CDR1 is LGHNA and CDR2 YSLEER. The CDR3 sequence is 16 residues long. CDR3 in DNA: TGCGCCAGCAGCCAAGAAGGGCAGGCGAACACCGGGGAGCTGTTTTTT. It specifies CASSQEGQANTGELFF.

CDR3 sequence: CASSLSTGETEAFF. The CDR3 nucleotides read TGCGCCAGCAGCTTGTCTACCGGAGAAACTGAAGCTTTCTTT. J is TRBJ1-1 and V is TRBV5-1; D uncertain. The CDR3 is 14 residues long. Germline assignment: CDR1 SGHRS and CDR2 YFSETQ. The V gene lost 1 base and the J gene lost 5 bases, with 12 bases spanning the gap.

The chain couples TRBV6-6 to TRBJ2-5; TRBD2 aligns across 10 bases. This CDR3 contains 14 residues. CDR1 and CDR2 (germline): MNHNY, SVGAGI (reference sequence). J was trimmed by 1 base and V by 5 bases; bases with no gene match: 1. The CDR3 protein is CASSTSGAQETQYF. CDR3 DNA: TGTGCCAGCAGTACTAGCGGGGCCCAAGAGACCCAGTACTTC.

This clone was seen once. The V gene is TRBV10-3, the J gene TRBJ2-2; 7 positions agree with TRBD2. This CDR3 contains 14 residues. V gave up 6 bases and J gave up 1 base; unmatched junction bases: 2. CDR1 is ENHRY and CDR2 is SYGVKD in the germline V gene. As DNA, the CDR3 is TGTGCCATCAGGTCTAGCGGGAACACCGGGGAGCTGTTTTTT. It encodes CAIRSSGNTGELFF.

The gene calls are TRBV18 and TRBJ2-2; 7 bases align to TRBD1. This CDR3 region has 17 residues. After removal of 0 bases from V and 6 bases from J, the junction contained 10 bases not matched to a gene. Germline loops: CDR1 KGHSH, CDR2 LQKENI. This CDR3 is CASSPPARQGIAGELFF. The CDR3 DNA sequence: TGTGCCAGCTCACCACCCGCGAGACAGGGTATCGCCGGGGAGCTGTTTTTT.

The chain couples TRBV5-1 to TRBJ1-2, with D possibly matching TRBD1 (5 bases). The germline V and J ends were trimmed by 4 bases and 8 bases, with 18 bases remaining between them. Germline CDR1 and CDR2: SGHRS and YFSETQ. The CDR3 is made up of 14 amino acids. The CDR3 DNA follows: TGCGCCAGCAGCCCTGATCGAGGGGCACAAGGCTACACCTTC. Translating it yields CASSPDRGAQGYTF.

The V gene is TRBV5-1, the J gene TRBJ1-2; D is unresolved. Deletions cut 2 bases from V and 8 bases from J, with 13 bases between. Germline values: CDR1 SGHRS, CDR2 YFSETQ. This CDR3 has 13 residues. CDR3 nucleotides: TGCGCCAGCAGCTTTACGGGATTTCAGGGCTACACCTTC. Amino acids: CASSFTGFQGYTF.

This CDR3 reads CASSEQIDGLWNEQFF. The CDR3 coding sequence is TGTGCCAGCAGTGAACAGATAGATGGGCTCTGGAATGAGCAGTTCTTC. J is TRBJ2-1 and V is TRBV6-1; D is ambiguous. Looked up from germline, CDR1 is MNHNS and CDR2 is SASEGT. The V and J ends lost 2 bases and 7 bases respectively, with 18 bases between them. The CDR3 contains 16 residues.

This chain joins TRBV28 and TRBJ1-5; TRBD1 agrees at 7 bases. J gave up 11 bases and V 3 bases, and 10 bases lay outside the gene matches. This CDR3 is 14 amino acids long. CDR1 and CDR2 from the germline V gene are MDHEN and SYDVKM. The CDR3 sequence is CASSFHQQGVTQHF. The CDR3 nucleotides are TGTGCCAGCAGTTTTCATCAGCAGGGGGTGACCCAGCATTTT.

V and J are TRBV2 and TRBJ1-2, with D perhaps TRBD1 (5 bases). CDR1 is SNHLY, CDR2 FYNNEI, per germline. The V end was cut by 2 bases, the J end by 12 bases, with 13 bases between. This CDR3 is 12 amino acids long. CDR3 sequence (DNA): TGTGCCAGCAGTGAATTGTCCAGGGCCAACACCTTC. Protein product: CASSELSRANTF.

This clone was detected only a few times. The chain joins TRBV10-1 to TRBJ1-4, with D uncertain. CDR3 size: 13 residues. CDR1 and CDR2 from the germline V gene are WNHNN and SYGVQD (reference sequence). V was cut by 6 bases and J by 7 bases, with 12 bases left in between. CDR3 in amino acids: CASSRAPGEKLFF. The DNA of the CDR3 is TGCGCCAGCAGCCGGGCCCCGGGTGAAAAACTGTTTTTT.

The rearrangement uses TRBV7-2 and TRBJ2-3, with 11 bases aligning to TRBD2. There are 15 residues in the CDR3. V gave up 5 bases and J gave up 5 bases; unmatched junction bases: 6. The V gene's germline CDR1 is SGHTA and CDR2 FQGNSA. The CDR3: CASSQTSGRIDTQYF. The CDR3 DNA sequence: TGTGCCAGCAGCCAAACTAGCGGGAGAATAGATACGCAGTATTTT.

V and J are TRBV7-9 and TRBJ2-5, with 7 bases fitting TRBD1. Per the germline V gene, CDR1 is SEHNR and CDR2 is FQNEAQ (reference sequence). The trim removed 1 base at V and 5 bases at J, leaving 7 bases unmatched. The CDR3 is 15 residues long. The CDR3 loop reads CASSLDLRGHETQYF. In DNA, the CDR3 is TGTGCCAGCAGCTTAGATTTGAGGGGGCACGAGACCCAGTACTTC.

The chain combines TRBV28 with TRBJ2-1, with 10 bases aligning to TRBD2. From germline, CDR1 is MDHEN and CDR2 SYDVKM. The CDR3 has 15 amino acids. With V trimmed by 6 bases and J by 10 bases, 12 bases remained unmatched. CDR3 sequence (DNA): TGTGCCAGCAGCCGAGGGCTAGCGGGAGTGGGGGAGCAGTTCTTC. Encoded protein: CASSRGLAGVGEQFF.